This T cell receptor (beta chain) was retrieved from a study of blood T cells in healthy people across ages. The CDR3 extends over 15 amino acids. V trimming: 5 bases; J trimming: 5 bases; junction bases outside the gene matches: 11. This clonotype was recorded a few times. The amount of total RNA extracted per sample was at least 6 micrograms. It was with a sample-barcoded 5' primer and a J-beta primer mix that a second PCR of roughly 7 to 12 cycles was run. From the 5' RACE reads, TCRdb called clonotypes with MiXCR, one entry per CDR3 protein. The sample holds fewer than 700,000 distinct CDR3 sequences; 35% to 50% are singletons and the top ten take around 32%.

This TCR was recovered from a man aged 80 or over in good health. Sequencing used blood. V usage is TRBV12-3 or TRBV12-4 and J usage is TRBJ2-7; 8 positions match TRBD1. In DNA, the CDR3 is TGTGCCAGCAGTCCCCGTGGACAGGGTTTGAACGAGCAGTACTTC. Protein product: CASSPRGQGLNEQYF.